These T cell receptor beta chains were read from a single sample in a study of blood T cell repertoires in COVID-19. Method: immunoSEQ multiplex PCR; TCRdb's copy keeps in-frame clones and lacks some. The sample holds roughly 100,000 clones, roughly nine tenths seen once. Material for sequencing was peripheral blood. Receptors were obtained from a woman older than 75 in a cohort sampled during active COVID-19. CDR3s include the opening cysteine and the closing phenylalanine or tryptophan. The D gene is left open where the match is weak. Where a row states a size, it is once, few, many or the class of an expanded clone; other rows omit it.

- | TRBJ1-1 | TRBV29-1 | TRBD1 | CSVSPGTGASEAFF | TGCAGCGTTTCCCCGGGGACAGGGGCCTCTGAAGCTTTCTTT
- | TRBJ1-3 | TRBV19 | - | CASSIGQTGNTIYF | TGTGCCAGTAGTATAGGGCAAACTGGAAACACCATATATTTT
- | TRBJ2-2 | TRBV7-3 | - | CASSSQDTGELFF | TGTGCCAGCAGCAGCCAAGACACCGGGGAGCTGTTTTTT
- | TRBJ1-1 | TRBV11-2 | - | CASSLDGLREAPEAFF | TGTGCCAGCAGCTTAGACGGCCTAAGGGAGGCCCCTGAAGCTTTCTTT
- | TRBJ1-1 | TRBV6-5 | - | CASSLQGITEAFF | TGTGCCAGCAGTCTGCAGGGGATCACTGAAGCTTTCTTT
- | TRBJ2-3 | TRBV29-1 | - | CSVVEGTDTQYF | TGCAGCGTTGTGGAGGGAACAGATACGCAGTATTTT
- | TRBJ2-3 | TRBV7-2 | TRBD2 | CASSFTIAGGPEDTQYF | TGTGCCAGCAGCTTTACAATAGCGGGAGGGCCGGAAGATACGCAGTATTTT
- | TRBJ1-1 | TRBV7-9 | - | CASSRGTGMDTEAFF | TGTGCCAGCAGCCGGGGAACAGGGATGGACACTGAAGCTTTCTTT
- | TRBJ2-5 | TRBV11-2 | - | CASSLTPKRETQYF | TGTGCCAGCAGCTTAACGCCTAAACGCGAGACCCAGTACTTC
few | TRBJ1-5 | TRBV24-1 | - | CATRTVYNQPQHF | TGTGCCACAAGGACAGTCTACAATCAGCCCCAGCATTTT
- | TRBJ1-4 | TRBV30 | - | CASTPVTGEKLFF | TGTGCTTCGACTCCGGTGACCGGGGAAAAACTGTTTTTT
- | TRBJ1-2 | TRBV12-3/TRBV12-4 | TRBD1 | CASSDRGWDGYTF | TGTGCCAGCAGTGACAGGGGTTGGGATGGCTACACCTTC
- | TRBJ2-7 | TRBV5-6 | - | CASSSVGAGGSPIYEQYF | TGTGCCAGCAGCTCTGTGGGGGCCGGCGGAAGCCCCATCTACGAGCAGTACTTC
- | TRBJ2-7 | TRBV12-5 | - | CASGLDVGGEQYF | TGTGCTAGTGGTTTAGATGTGGGGGGCGAGCAGTACTTC
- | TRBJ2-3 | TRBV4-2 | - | CASSQASLRAASTDTQYF | TGTGCCAGCAGCCAAGCGTCCCTTCGTGCGGCTAGCACAGATACGCAGTATTTT
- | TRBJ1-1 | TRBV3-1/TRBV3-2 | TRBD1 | CASSQGGGGFTEAFF | TGTGCCAGCAGCCAAGGTGGAGGGGGCTTCACTGAAGCTTTCTTT
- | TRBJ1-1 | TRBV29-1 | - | CSVSELNTEAFF | TGCAGCGTTTCTGAGTTAAACACTGAAGCTTTCTTT
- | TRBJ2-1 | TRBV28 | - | CASSSVGQGRISNEQFF | TGTGCCAGCAGTTCGGTGGGGCAGGGGAGAATTTCCAATGAGCAGTTCTTC
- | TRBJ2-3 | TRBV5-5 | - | CASKNPFGGGTQYF | TGTGCCAGCAAGAATCCCTTTGGAGGCGGTACGCAGTATTTT
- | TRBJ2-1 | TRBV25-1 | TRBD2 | CASSDALAGVGDEQFF | TGTGCCAGCAGTGATGCACTAGCGGGGGTTGGGGATGAGCAGTTCTTC
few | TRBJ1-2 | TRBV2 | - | CATSYGQGNYGYTF | TGTGCCACTTCCTATGGGCAGGGGAACTATGGCTACACCTTC
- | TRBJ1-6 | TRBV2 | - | CASTPPTDNSPLHF | TGTGCCAGCACTCCCCCGACAGATAATTCACCCCTCCACTTT
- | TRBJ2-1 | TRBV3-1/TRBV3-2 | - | CASSPRLGNYNEQFF | TGTGCCAGCAGCCCGCGACTAGGGAACTACAATGAGCAGTTCTTC
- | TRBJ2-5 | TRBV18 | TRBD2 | CASSPPVGGGASRKETQYF | TGTGCCAGCTCACCACCGGTAGGCGGGGGGGCGTCGCGTAAAGAGACCCAGTACTTC
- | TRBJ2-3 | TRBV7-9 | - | CASSSSSVTDTQYF | TGTGCCAGCAGCTCGTCTAGCGTAACAGATACGCAGTATTTT
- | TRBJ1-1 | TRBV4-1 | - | CASSQERTGTWSTEAFF | TGCGCCAGCAGCCAAGAACGGACCGGGACATGGAGCACTGAAGCTTTCTTT
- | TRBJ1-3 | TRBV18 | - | CASSPGGAEVYF | TGTGCCAGCTCACCGGGGGGAGCCGAAGTATATTTT
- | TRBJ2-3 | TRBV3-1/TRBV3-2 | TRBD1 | CASSHPTGRTDTQYF | TGTGCCAGCAGCCACCCGACAGGGCGCACAGATACGCAGTATTTT
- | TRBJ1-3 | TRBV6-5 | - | CASSGGWGTGNTIYF | TGTGCCAGCAGCGGCGGGTGGGGTACTGGAAACACCATATATTTT
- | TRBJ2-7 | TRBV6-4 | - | CASSVSSGPYEQYF | TGTGCCAGCTCAGTGAGTAGCGGACCCTACGAGCAGTACTTC
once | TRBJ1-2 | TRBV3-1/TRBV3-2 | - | CASSQATRSDYGYTF | TGTGCCAGCAGCCAAGCCACCAGATCAGACTATGGCTACACCTTC
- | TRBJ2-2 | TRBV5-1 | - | CASSWTVNTGELFF | TGCGCCAGCAGCTGGACAGTGAACACCGGGGAGCTGTTTTTT
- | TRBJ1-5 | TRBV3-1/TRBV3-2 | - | CASSLAGGINQPQHF | TGTGCCAGCAGCCTCGCCGGGGGGATAAATCAGCCCCAGCATTTT
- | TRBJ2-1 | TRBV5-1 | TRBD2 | CASSLTSGGANEQFF | TGCGCCAGCAGCCTCACTAGCGGGGGGGCAAATGAGCAGTTCTTC